This TCR beta chain derives from a study of cytomegalovirus exposure and HLA in healthy donors. Study findings and constraints: Earlier results showed most TCR beta V segments being productive about 87% or about 30% of the time. Later work associated roughly 17,000 TCR beta sequences with HLA alleles at 0.05 false discovery rate. TCR beta chains numbering under 200 were designated cytomegalovirus-associated.

Concerning this clone: Its antigen is not known.

It was with 60 Vbeta and 13 Jbeta primers that the PCR ran. Profiling relied on immunoSEQ multiplex PCR, and the TCRdb table lists in-frame clones only, not all of them. Of more than 120,000 clones listed, approximately 78% are singletons. The TCR was taken from a woman aged 40 to 50 in good health and CMV-seropositive. Specimen: PBMCs.

The CDR3 region has the DNA TGCGCCAGCAGCTTGGACAGGGTCTATGGCTACACCTTC. Its protein product is CASSLDRVYGYTF. The chain employs TRBV5-1 and TRBJ1-2, with TRBD1 as a possible D gene (6 bases). V dropped 0 bases and J dropped 4 bases, with 7 bases sitting between them. CDR3 size: 13 residues. Germline-derived CDR1 and CDR2 are SGHRS and YFSETQ.